Following are 20 T cell receptor beta chains from one sample sequenced in a study of OX40 agonist ivuxolimab in advanced cancers. The protocol was immunoSEQ multiplex PCR, while the TCRdb copy is restricted to in-frame clones and leaves out a portion. The top ten clones hold approximately 1.8% of a sample with fewer than 55,000 clones, about 87% of them seen once. The source was CD4+ or CD8+ T cells sorted from blood, collected in a trial of the OX40 agonist ivuxolimab. The receptors originated from an adult with an advanced solid tumor such as melanoma, head and neck, liver or kidney cancer.

J is TRBJ2-1 and V is TRBV5-1; 11 nucleotides match TRBD2. CDR1 and CDR2 (germline): SGHRS, YFSETQ. V lost 0 bases to trimming and J lost 10 bases; unmatched junction nucleotides: 15. The CDR3 length is 18 residues. The CDR3 reads CASSLVAPTSGRSEEQFF. The CDR3 coding sequence is TGCGCCAGCAGCTTGGTTGCCCCCACTAGCGGGAGAAGTGAGGAGCAGTTCTTC.

V usage is TRBV11-2 and J usage is TRBJ2-1, with 7 nucleotides matching TRBD2. CDR1 and CDR2 from the germline V gene are SGHAT and FQNNGV. CDR3 length: 13 residues. Trimming took 3 bases from V and 4 from J; bases not matched to a gene: 0. CDR3 sequence (DNA): TGTGCCAGCAGCTTGGGACTATACAATGAGCAGTTCTTC. It translates to CASSLGLYNEQFF.

The chain is built from TRBV6-5 and TRBJ1-2; D is undetermined. From germline, CDR1 is MNHEY and CDR2 SVGAGI. The CDR3 covers 13 residues. Trimming pared 6 bases from V and 4 bases from J, leaving 12 bases between. In nucleotides, the CDR3 is TGTGCCAGCAGACTCACAAAGCCCTATGGCTACACCTTC. Its translation: CASRLTKPYGYTF.

The V and J genes are TRBV5-4 and TRBJ2-2, with D possibly called TRBD1 or TRBD2 (5 bases each). Deletions cut 5 bases from V and 3 bases from J, with 14 bases between. The CDR3 consists of 15 residues. Germline lookup yields CDR1 SGHNT and CDR2 YYREEE (reference sequence). The CDR3 bases are TGTGCCAGCAGATTTGAGGGGCGGCACACCGGGGAGCTGTTTTTT. Translating it yields CASRFEGRHTGELFF.

V is TRBV28 and J is TRBJ1-6; D gene ambiguous. Per germline, CDR1 MDHEN and CDR2 SYDVKM. The CDR3 sequence is 13 residues long. V dropped 5 bases and J dropped 6 bases, with 8 bases sitting between them. The CDR3 DNA reads as TGTGCCAGCAGTCCACAAACTAATTCACCCCTCCACTTT. This sequence encodes CASSPQTNSPLHF.

The gene calls are TRBV6-1 and TRBJ2-1; D may be TRBD1 or TRBD2 (5 bases each). V lost 6 bases and J lost 3, with 12 bases in between. This CDR3 has 14 residues. Germline V gives CDR1 MNHNS, CDR2 SASEGT. CDR3 bases: TGTGCCAGCAGGGGACCCTTGGACTACAATGAGCAGTTCTTC. Translation: CASRGPLDYNEQFF.

The chain carries TRBV5-4 and TRBJ1-4; 7 bases agree with TRBD1. V lost 4 bases, J lost 3 bases, and 9 bases stayed unmatched. This CDR3 region has 16 residues. CDR1 is SGHNT and CDR2 is YYREEE in the germline V gene (reference sequence). CDR3: CASSQDPGQSNEKLFF. The CDR3 DNA reads TGTGCCAGCAGCCAAGATCCGGGACAGTCTAATGAAAAACTGTTTTTT.

The rearrangement joins TRBV6-5 to TRBJ1-5, with unresolved D. Trimming took off 2 bases at V and 2 bases at J, with 7 bases between the two ends. The CDR3 sequence is 14 residues long. Germline V gene lookup returns CDR1 MNHEY and CDR2 SVGAGI. CDR3 residues: CASSYLERNQPQHF. In nucleotides, the CDR3 is TGTGCCAGCAGTTACCTCGAACGCAATCAGCCCCAGCATTTT.

This clone showed up just a few times. V usage is TRBV12-5 and J usage is TRBJ1-1, with a tentative D call TRBD1 (6 bases). The V end was cut by 3 bases, the J end by 9 bases, with 14 bases between. CDR1 LGHNT and CDR2 FRNRAP come from the germline V gene. This CDR3 contains 13 residues. The CDR3 DNA follows: TGTGCTAGTGGTTTTTTTAGGGGGAAAAAAGCTTTCTTT. This encodes CASGFFRGKKAFF.

The chain carries TRBV28 and TRBJ2-7; D not resolved. The germline CDR1 and CDR2 sequences are MDHEN and SYDVKM. The CDR3 totals 12 residues. Trimming cost V 1 base and J 11 bases, with 12 bases left between them. CDR3 sequence: CASSLSPSEEYF. CDR3 in DNA: TGTGCCAGCAGTTTATCCCCATCCGAAGAGTACTTC.

The chain is built from TRBV6-4 and TRBJ1-6, with a weak D call TRBD1 (6 bases). The CDR3 sequence is 13 residues long. The V gene's germline CDR1 is MRHNA and CDR2 SNTAGT. Trimming stripped 3 bases from V and 6 bases from J, with 6 bases between. CDR3 amino acids: CASSEQGNSPLHF. Written as DNA, the CDR3 is TGTGCCAGCAGTGAACAGGGTAATTCACCCCTCCACTTT.

The V and J genes are TRBV2 and TRBJ2-5, with TRBD2 matching over 11 bases. Germline V CDR1 and CDR2: SNHLY, FYNNEI. V lost 8 bases, J lost 3 bases, and 5 bases stayed unmatched. The CDR3 is 14 amino acids. DNA of the CDR3: TGTGCCAGCGGGACTAGCGGCGCTAAAGAGACCCAGTACTTC. Residues: CASGTSGAKETQYF.

The rearrangement links TRBV5-5 to TRBJ1-2; D not resolved. The CDR3 sequence is 17 residues long. Trimming cost V 1 base and J 1 base, with 17 bases left between them. Per germline, CDR1 SGHKS and CDR2 YYEKEE (reference sequence). The CDR3 here is CASSLNIIAGRNYGYTF. The CDR3 nucleotides are TGTGCCAGCAGCTTGAACATAATAGCGGGTCGTAACTATGGCTACACCTTC.

This clone was counted a single time. V usage is TRBV5-4 and J usage is TRBJ1-4; maybe TRBD1 (6 bases). CDR3 length: 14 residues. The V end was cut by 4 bases, the J end by 6 bases, with 13 bases between. CDR1 is SGHNT, CDR2 YYREEE, per germline (reference sequence). The chain's CDR3 is CASSPGGRYEKLFF. Written as DNA, the CDR3 is TGTGCCAGCAGCCCGGGGGGGCGGTATGAAAAACTGTTTTTT. Combining the CDR3 with reference TRBV5-4 and TRBJ1-4 gives the whole variable domain ETGVTQSPTHLIKTRGQQVTLRCSSQSGHNTVSWYQQALGQGPQFIFQYYREEENGRGNFPPRFSGLQFPNYSSELNVNALELDDSALYLCASSPGGRYEKLFFGSGTQLSVL.

Here the CDR3 DNA reads TGTGCCAGCAGCCAAAGGACAGGGGGCAACACCGGGGAGCTGTTTTTT. It yields the protein CASSQRTGGNTGELFF. V is TRBV7-6 and J is TRBJ2-2; 11 nucleotides align to TRBD1. Germline CDR1 is SGHVS and CDR2 is FNYEAQ. The V and J ends lost 5 bases and 2 bases, in that order; junction bases with no gene match: 4. This CDR3 spans 16 amino acids.

CDR3 amino acids: CASSEEVTVETQYF. DNA for the CDR3: TGTGCCAGCAGTGAGGAGGTGACGGTAGAGACCCAGTACTTC. J is TRBJ2-5 and V is TRBV2; the D gene is possibly TRBD2 (5 bases). Germline V lookup: CDR1 SNHLY, CDR2 FYNNEI. With 3 bases removed from V and 4 bases from J, the gap between germline ends came to 12 bases. This CDR3 contains 14 residues.

This clone is judged medium-sized. V is TRBV18 and J is TRBJ1-4; no reliable D call. The germline V gene encodes CDR1 KGHSH and CDR2 LQKENI. This CDR3 region has 13 residues. Trimming left V 3 bases short and J 7 bases short, with 9 bases between. For the CDR3, the DNA is TGTGCCAGCTCACCGAGGGTCGCTGAAAAACTGTTTTTT. Translated: CASSPRVAEKLFF.

This chain connects TRBV9 to TRBJ2-7, with TRBD1 matching over 7 bases. The CDR3 contains 15 residues. In germline, CDR1 is SGDLS, CDR2 YYNGEE. V lost 3 bases, J lost 2 bases, and 8 bases stayed unmatched. The CDR3 region has the DNA TGTGCCAGCAGCGGATCGACCGGGACAGCCTACGAGCAGTACTTC. It codes for CASSGSTGTAYEQYF.

This clone was seen a few times. This chain connects TRBV5-1 to TRBJ1-1; the match to TRBD1 covers 7 bases. This CDR3 region has 15 residues. CDR1 is SGHRS, CDR2 YFSETQ, per germline. Trimming took 4 bases from V and 0 from J; bases not matched to a gene: 6. CDR3: CASSRMGQLNTEAFF. CDR3 nucleotides: TGCGCCAGCAGCCGCATGGGACAGTTGAACACTGAAGCTTTCTTT.

The genes are TRBV6-5 and TRBJ2-1; 10 bases agree with TRBD1. Trimming removed 6 bases from V and 8 bases from J; junction bases left unmatched: 7. CDR1 and CDR2 from the germline V gene are MNHEY and SVGAGI. This CDR3 region has 14 residues. CDR3 DNA sequence: TGTGCCAGCAGGCCGACAGGGGGCTTCTATGAGCAGTTCTTC. Protein product: CASRPTGGFYEQFF.